This TCR beta chain was recovered during a study of cytomegalovirus exposure and HLA in healthy donors. As regards this clone: Its matching antigen is unknown.

The study's findings and limits: In a later analysis, a missense DCLRE1C variant was linked to TCR beta V- and J-gene trimming. It was around 160 TCR beta chains that were listed as cytomegalovirus-associated. Based on reports, TCR beta sequences accurately predicted HLA-A and HLA-B alleles for most subjects.

Primers: 60 Vbeta forward and 13 Jbeta reverse. TCRdb's copy holds only in-frame clones and misses some; the assay was immunoSEQ multiplex PCR. The repertoire holds around 200,000 clones, with about 74% as singletons. The sequenced sample consisted of PBMCs. The sequence was collected from a man aged 35-49 years in good health and CMV-seronegative.

The chain's CDR3 is CASSPIPGSSYNEQFF. DNA of the CDR3: TGCGCCAGCAGCCCTATTCCGGGGAGCTCCTACAATGAGCAGTTCTTC. The chain couples TRBV5-1 to TRBJ2-1; tentatively, D is TRBD2 (5 bases). The CDR3 covers 16 residues. V lost 4 bases to trimming and J lost 0 bases, with 14 bases between them. Germline V gives CDR1 SGHRS, CDR2 YFSETQ.